The next 14 T cell receptor beta chains were all read from a single sample in a study of blood T cell repertoires in COVID-19. Profiled with immunoSEQ multiplex PCR; TCRdb holds only in-frame clones, not every one. The table has around 120,000 clones, 55% to 70% seen once; the top ten hold approximately 2.1%. Material: peripheral blood. The receptor set was obtained from a woman aged 65 to 85 with acute or convalescent COVID-19.

The V and J genes are TRBV7-3 and TRBJ2-1; 7 bases fit TRBD2. Germline CDR1 and CDR2: SGHTA and FQGTGA. Trimming took 5 bases from V and 4 from J; bases not matched to a gene: 11. The CDR3 runs to 16 residues. CDR3 sequence reads: CASSKIGRERYNEQFF. DNA for the CDR3: TGTGCCAGCAGCAAAATCGGGCGGGAGAGATACAATGAGCAGTTCTTC.

This chain uses TRBV7-2 with TRBJ2-7; 7 bases fit TRBD1. The CDR3 has 11 amino acids. Germline V gene data show CDR1 as SGHTA and CDR2 as FQGNSA. The ends lost 5 bases at V and 7 bases at J; junction bases unmatched: 2. CDR3 amino acids: CASSTRGEQYF. As DNA, the CDR3 is TGTGCCAGCAGCACCAGGGGGGAGCAGTACTTC.

The chain combines TRBV5-5 with TRBJ2-1; no clear D. The germline V and J ends were trimmed by 0 bases and 7 bases, with 5 bases remaining between them. CDR3 length equals 12 residues. Per germline, CDR1 SGHKS and CDR2 YYEKEE (reference sequence). The CDR3 sequence is CASSLASNEQFF. CDR3 bases: TGTGCCAGCAGCTTGGCGAGTAATGAGCAGTTCTTC.

The chain links TRBV4-1 to TRBJ2-1, with 10 bases that match TRBD2. V shed 4 bases and J 5 bases; nucleotides not matched to a gene: 8. Germline-derived CDR1 and CDR2 are MGHRA and YSYEKL. CDR3 size: 16 residues. CDR3 nucleotides: TGCGCCAGCAGCCTTGGGGTAACTAGCGGGAACAATGAGCAGTTCTTC. The encoded protein is CASSLGVTSGNNEQFF.

This clone was detected many times. This chain connects TRBV12-3 or TRBV12-4 to TRBJ1-1, with no clear D. The CDR3 covers 12 residues. V lost 3 bases to trimming and J lost 7 bases, with 9 bases between them. The CDR3 coding sequence is TGTGCCAGCAGTTTTTCCCAGAATGAAGCTTTCTTT. Amino acids: CASSFSQNEAFF.

This clone has just one count. The V gene is TRBV30, the J gene TRBJ2-3; TRBD2 matches 8 bases. The CDR3 is 15 amino acids. Germline V CDR1 and CDR2: GTSNPN, SVGIG (reference sequence). The V gene end was trimmed by 3 bases and the J gene end by 2 bases; junction bases not matched to a gene: 7. In DNA, the CDR3 is TGTGCCTGGAGAGGGTTAGCGGGGAACACAGATACGCAGTATTTT. This sequence encodes CAWRGLAGNTDTQYF.

The chain couples TRBV7-9 to TRBJ1-2; maybe TRBD1 (5 bases). Trimming removed 1 base from V and 4 bases from J, with 13 bases in between. This CDR3 region has 15 residues. The germline gives CDR1 SEHNR, CDR2 FQNEAQ (reference sequence). CDR3 nucleotide sequence: TGTGCCAGCAGCTTAGGGGTTGGGCAGGGCTATGGCTACACCTTC. This codes for CASSLGVGQGYGYTF.

The chain links TRBV7-9 to TRBJ1-2; D is uncertain. CDR3 size: 14 residues. Trimming removed 3 bases at V and 4 bases at J, with 12 bases between. Germline V gene lookup returns CDR1 SEHNR and CDR2 FQNEAQ (reference sequence). In nucleotides, the CDR3 is TGTGCCAGCAGCTTCCAATACAGCCTCTATGGCTACACCTTC. This sequence encodes CASSFQYSLYGYTF.

CDR3 loop: CASSLASGYEQYF. The CDR3 DNA reads as TGTGCCAGCAGCTTAGCTTCGGGCTACGAGCAGTACTTC. The chain joins TRBV11-2 to TRBJ2-7, with unresolved D. Germline loops: CDR1 SGHAT, CDR2 FQNNGV. This CDR3 spans 13 amino acids. V shed 1 base and J shed 3 bases, with 7 bases lying between them.

In this sample, this clone turned up a few times. Other DNA sequences from this sample encode an identical CDR3 as well. The CDR3 region has the DNA TGTGCCAGCAGTTACGAAACAGGGTATGGCTACACCTTC. Translated, it gives CASSYETGYGYTF. The chain has TRBV6-5 and TRBJ1-2, with D perhaps TRBD1 (6 bases). The CDR3 runs to 13 residues. Germline lookup yields CDR1 MNHEY and CDR2 SVGAGI. The ends were cut back, 2 bases at V and 5 bases at J, with 9 bases in the middle.

The chain is built from TRBV11-3 and TRBJ2-2, with D tentatively TRBD2 (6 bases). The length of the CDR3 is 16 residues. Germline CDR1 is SGHNT and CDR2 is YENEEA. V dropped 3 bases and J dropped 0 bases, with 11 bases sitting between them. The CDR3 region has the DNA TGTGCCAGCAGCTTCGGCGGGGTTACGAACACCGGGGAGCTGTTTTTT. It yields the protein CASSFGGVTNTGELFF. The variable domain in full, completed from reference TRBV11-3 and TRBJ2-2, reads EAGVVQSPRYKIIEKKQPVAFWCNPISGHNTLYWYLQNLGQGPELLIRYENEEAVDDSQLPKDRFSAERLKGVDSTLKIQPAELGDSAVYLCASSFGGVTNTGELFFGEGSRLTVL.

This chain connects TRBV19 to TRBJ1-3, with no clear D. The germline V gene encodes CDR1 LNHDA and CDR2 SQIVND (reference sequence). V lost 3 bases and J lost 1, with 13 bases in between. The CDR3 totals 16 residues. In nucleotides, the CDR3 is TGTGCCAGTAGTATCTACGTCGGAGGATCTGGAAACACCATATATTTT. Amino acid sequence: CASSIYVGGSGNTIYF.

The V call is TRBV9, the J call TRBJ1-4; a weak D match, TRBD1 (5 bases). Germline-derived CDR1 and CDR2 are SGDLS and YYNGEE. The V end was cut by 3 bases, the J end by 14 bases, with 17 bases between. This CDR3 is 13 amino acids long. The CDR3: CASSAEAGRRLFF. CDR3 nucleotides: TGTGCCAGCAGCGCGGAAGCAGGGCGCAGGCTGTTTTTT.

This clone has just a few counts. The V gene is TRBV27, the J gene TRBJ2-4; 8 bases are shared with TRBD1. J was trimmed by 1 base and V by 4 bases; bases with no gene match: 6. Germline CDR1 MNHEY, CDR2 SMNVEV (reference sequence). This CDR3 has 16 residues. CDR3 DNA: TGTGCCAGCAGTTCAGGACAGGGCCGGGCCAAAAACATTCAGTACTTC. Its protein product is CASSSGQGRAKNIQYF.